The 4 T cell receptor beta chains below all came from one sample that was sequenced in a study of blood T cell repertoires in COVID-19. Sequenced by immunoSEQ multiplex PCR; TCRdb stores in-frame clones only, minus some. The data contain approximately 220,000 clones, 85% to 90% of them singletons. The source material was PBMCs or T cells enriched from blood (not recorded which). Receptors were obtained from a woman in her late teens or twenties in a cohort exposed to, infected with or recovered from COVID-19 (not recorded which).

The chain joins TRBV30 to TRBJ2-1, with 11 bases fitting TRBD2. This CDR3 is built from 15 residues. V lost 5 bases to trimming and J lost 8 bases; unmatched junction nucleotides: 11. Germline CDR1 is GTSNPN and CDR2 is SVGIG (reference sequence). The CDR3 coding sequence is TGTGCCTGGGAAAGACTAGCGGGGCCGGGCGATGAGCAGTTCTTC. Protein sequence: CAWERLAGPGDEQFF.

The J gene is TRBJ2-7, the V gene TRBV13; a possible D gene is TRBD2 (5 bases). This CDR3 is 12 amino acids long. V was shortened by 3 bases and J by 7 bases, with 10 bases between the two germline ends. Germline lookup yields CDR1 PRHDT and CDR2 FYEKMQ (reference sequence). The CDR3 sequence is CASSFGGGEQYF. The CDR3 bases are TGTGCCAGCAGCTTTGGAGGCGGGGAGCAGTACTTC. The variable domain in full, with the rest retrieved from reference TRBV13 and TRBJ2-7, is AAGVIQSPRHLIKEKRETATLKCYPIPRHDTVYWYQQGPGQDPQFLISFYEKMQSDKGSIPDRFSAQQFSDYHSELNMSSLELGDSALYFCASSFGGGEQYFGPGTRLTVT.

This clone was recorded only once. The chain uses TRBV11-2 and TRBJ1-3, with 7 bases fitting TRBD1. Germline loops: CDR1 SGHAT, CDR2 FQNNGV. Trimming cost V 5 bases and J 3 bases; bases outside gene matches: 7. The CDR3 is 15 amino acids. CDR3 region: CASSLGQSGGNTIYF. CDR3 sequence (DNA): TGTGCCAGCAGCCTGGGACAGTCAGGTGGAAACACCATATATTTT.

This rearrangement joins TRBV11-2 to TRBJ1-2; tentative D call: TRBD1 (5 bases). The CDR3 contains 15 residues. V lost 5 bases and J 8 bases, leaving 21 bases between the germline ends. CDR1 and CDR2 (germline): SGHAT, FQNNGV. CDR3 DNA: TGTGCCAGCAGCGCCGCCGGGACTCAAAAAGGAGGCTACACCTTC. Protein product: CASSAAGTQKGGYTF.